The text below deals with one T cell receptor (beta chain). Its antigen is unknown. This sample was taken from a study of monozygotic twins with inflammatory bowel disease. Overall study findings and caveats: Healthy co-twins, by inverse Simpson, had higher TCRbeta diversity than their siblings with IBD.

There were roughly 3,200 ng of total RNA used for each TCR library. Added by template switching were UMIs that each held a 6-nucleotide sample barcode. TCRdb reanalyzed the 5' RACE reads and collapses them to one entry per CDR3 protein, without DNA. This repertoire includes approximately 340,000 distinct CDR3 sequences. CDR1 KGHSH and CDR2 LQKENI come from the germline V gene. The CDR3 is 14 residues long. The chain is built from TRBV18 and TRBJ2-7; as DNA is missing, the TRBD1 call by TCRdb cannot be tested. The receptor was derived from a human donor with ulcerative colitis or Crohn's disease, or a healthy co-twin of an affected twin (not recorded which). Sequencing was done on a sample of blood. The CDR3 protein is CDSSFERGFYEQYF. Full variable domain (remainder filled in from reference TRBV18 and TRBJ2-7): NAGVMQNPRHLVRRRGQEARLRCSPMKGHSHVYWYRQLPEEGLKFMVYLQKENIIDESGMPKERFSAEFPKEGPSILRIQQVVRGDSAAYFCDSSFERGFYEQYFGPGTRLTVT.